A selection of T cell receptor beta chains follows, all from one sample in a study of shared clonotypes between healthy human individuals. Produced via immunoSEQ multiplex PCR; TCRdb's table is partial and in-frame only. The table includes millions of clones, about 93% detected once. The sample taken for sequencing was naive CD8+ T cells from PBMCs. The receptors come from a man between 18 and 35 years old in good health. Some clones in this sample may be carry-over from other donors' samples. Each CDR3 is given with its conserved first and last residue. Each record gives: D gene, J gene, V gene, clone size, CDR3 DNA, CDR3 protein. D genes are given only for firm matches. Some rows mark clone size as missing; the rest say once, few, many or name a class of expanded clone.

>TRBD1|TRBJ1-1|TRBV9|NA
TGTGCCAGCAGCCTCCGACAGGGACCGGAGGCTGAAGCTTTCTTT
CASSLRQGPEAEAFF
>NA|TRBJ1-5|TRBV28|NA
TGTGCCAGCAGTTCCCACGGGGGGGGGCATCAGCCCCAGCATTTT
CASSSHGGGHQPQHF
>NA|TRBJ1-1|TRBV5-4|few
TGTGCCAGCAGCTTGGCGGACACTGAAGCTTTCTTT
CASSLADTEAFF
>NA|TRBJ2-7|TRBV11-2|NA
TGTGCCAGCAGCTTCGGGGCAGCTGGCCATTTAACTGCCTACGAGCAGTACTTC
CASSFGAAGHLTAYEQYF
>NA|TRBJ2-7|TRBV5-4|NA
TGTGCCAGCAGCTTGGCCGCGGGCTACGAGCAGTACTTC
CASSLAAGYEQYF
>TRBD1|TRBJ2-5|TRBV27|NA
TGTGCCAGCAGCCAGGACAGGGACGGGACCCAGTACTTC
CASSQDRDGTQYF
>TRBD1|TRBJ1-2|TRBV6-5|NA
TGTGCCAGCAGCCCCGACAGGGGCTATGGCTACACCTTC
CASSPDRGYGYTF
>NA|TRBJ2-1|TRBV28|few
TGTGCCAGCTCTTTAACGAATGAGCAGTTCTTC
CASSLTNEQFF
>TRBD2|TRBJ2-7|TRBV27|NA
TGTGCCAGCAGTTTGCTAGCGGGAGCAGCAGAGCAGTACTTC
CASSLLAGAAEQYF
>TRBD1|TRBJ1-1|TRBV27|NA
TGTGCCAGCAGTTCACTACAGGGGGGGGATGAAGCTTTCTTT
CASSSLQGGDEAFF
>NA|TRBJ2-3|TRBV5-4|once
TGTGCCAGCAGCTTCTCGGCGGCTAGCACAGATACGCAGTATTTT
CASSFSAASTDTQYF
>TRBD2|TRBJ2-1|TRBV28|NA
TGTGCCACCACTCTAGCGGGAAGGACCTACAATGAGCAGTTCTTC
CATTLAGRTYNEQFF
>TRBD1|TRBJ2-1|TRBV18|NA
TGTGCCAGCTCACCAACACAGGGGGGCCATGAGCAGTTCTTC
CASSPTQGGHEQFF
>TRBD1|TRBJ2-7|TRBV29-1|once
TGCAGCGTTCGGACAGGGACCTACGAGCAGTACTTC
CSVRTGTYEQYF
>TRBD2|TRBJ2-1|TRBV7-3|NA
TGTGCCAGCAGCTTAGTGGGTCCGGGAGGTAAGAACAATGAGCAGTTCTTC
CASSLVGPGGKNNEQFF
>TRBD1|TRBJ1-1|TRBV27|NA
TGTGCCAGCAGTTATTACAGGGGGGACACTGAAGCTTTCTTT
CASSYYRGDTEAFF
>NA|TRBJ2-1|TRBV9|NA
TGTGCCAGCAGCGTACACTCGGGAGAAGACTACAATGAGCAGTTCTTC
CASSVHSGEDYNEQFF
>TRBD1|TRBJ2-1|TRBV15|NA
TGTGCCACCAGCAGAGGCCCGGGACAGGAATACAATGAGCAGTTCTTC
CATSRGPGQEYNEQFF
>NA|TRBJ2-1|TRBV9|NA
TGTGCCAGCAGCCCCGACGACAATGAGCAGTTCTTC
CASSPDDNEQFF
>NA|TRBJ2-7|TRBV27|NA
TGTGCCAGCATGGTAAGGGGCGGGGCGGGGGAGCAGTACTTC
CASMVRGGAGEQYF
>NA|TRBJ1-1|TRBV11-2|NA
TGTGCCAGCAGCTTAGAATACAGGAACACTGAAGCTTTCTTT
CASSLEYRNTEAFF
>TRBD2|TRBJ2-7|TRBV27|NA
TGTGCCAGCAGCACCCAACCTAGCGGGAGCCGCGAGCAGTACTTC
CASSTQPSGSREQYF
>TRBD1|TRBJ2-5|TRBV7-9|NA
TGTGCCAGCAGCAGACCGACAGGGGGTCGGGAGACCCAGTACTTC
CASSRPTGGRETQYF
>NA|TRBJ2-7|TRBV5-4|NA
TGTGCCAGCGAGGGACTAGGGGGCCACAACGAGCAGTACTTC
CASEGLGGHNEQYF
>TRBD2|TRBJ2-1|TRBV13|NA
TGTGCCAGCAGCTCCCCGCATAGCGGGAGAACTGAGCAGTTCTTC
CASSSPHSGRTEQFF
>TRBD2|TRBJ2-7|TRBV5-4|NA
TGTGCCAGCAGCCCGGGGGGAGATCACGAGCAGTACTTC
CASSPGGDHEQYF
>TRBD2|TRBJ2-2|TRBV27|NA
TGTGCCAGTTCGGGACTAGCTACGAACACCGGGGAGCTGTTTTTT
CASSGLATNTGELFF
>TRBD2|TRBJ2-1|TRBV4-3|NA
TGCGCCAGCAGCCAAGATCTGGGGGATACTCTAGCGGGAGGGCCCAATGAGCAGTTCTTC
CASSQDLGDTLAGGPNEQFF
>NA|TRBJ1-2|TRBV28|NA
TGTGCCAGCAGTTCACATTGGGGAATGGACTATGGCTACACCTTC
CASSSHWGMDYGYTF
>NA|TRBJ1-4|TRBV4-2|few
TGTGCCAGCAGCCAAGGTCTGGGGGAAAAACTGTTTTTT
CASSQGLGEKLFF
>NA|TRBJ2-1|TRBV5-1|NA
TGCGCCAGCAGCTTTCCAAGCCGACAGATTCACAATGAGCAGTTCTTC
CASSFPSRQIHNEQFF
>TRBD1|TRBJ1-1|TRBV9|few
TGTGCCAGCAGTCCCGGGACAGGGATTAACACTGAAGCTTTCTTT
CASSPGTGINTEAFF
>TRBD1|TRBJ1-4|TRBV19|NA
TGTGCCAGTAGTAAGGACAGGGAGGAGGATGAAAAACTGTTTTTT
CASSKDREEDEKLFF
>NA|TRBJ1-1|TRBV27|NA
TGTGCCAGCAGTTTACTGGGGGCGAGATCGATGAACACTGAAGCTTTCTTT
CASSLLGARSMNTEAFF
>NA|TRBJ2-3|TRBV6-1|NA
TGTGCCAGCAGTGAGGACAGCACAGATACGCAGTATTTT
CASSEDSTDTQYF
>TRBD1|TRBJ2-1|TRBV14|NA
TGTGCCAGCAGCCAAGGAGTCGGGACAGACGACCTCCAGTTCTTC
CASSQGVGTDDLQFF
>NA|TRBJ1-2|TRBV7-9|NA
TGTGCCAGCAGCTTAGGCTCCGGGGGCGGAAAGGGCTACACCTTC
CASSLGSGGGKGYTF
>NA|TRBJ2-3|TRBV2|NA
TGTGCCAGCAGTGCGCCGCCAGAGCTGGAAAGCACAGATACGCAGTATTTT
CASSAPPELESTDTQYF
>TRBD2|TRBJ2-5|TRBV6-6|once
TGTGCCAGCAGTTTCCAACTAGCGCAGGGACAAGAGACCCAGTACTTC
CASSFQLAQGQETQYF
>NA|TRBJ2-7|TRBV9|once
TGTGCCAGCAGCGAGACGGACGGAGCCTACGAGCAGTACTTC
CASSETDGAYEQYF
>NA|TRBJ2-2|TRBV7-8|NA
TGTGCCAGCAGCTCATGGACGGAGACGAACACCGGGGAGCTGTTTTTT
CASSSWTETNTGELFF
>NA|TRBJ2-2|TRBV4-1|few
TGCGCCAGCAGCCAAGTCAGTACGAACACCGGGGAGCTGTTTTTT
CASSQVSTNTGELFF